A selection of T cell receptor beta chains follows, all from one sample in a study of identical twins. Via MiXCR, TCRdb re-called the 5' RACE reads, giving one row per CDR3 protein. The sample has 1.5 million or so distinct CDR3 sequences; under 35% are singletons. Sequenced input: cord blood. These receptors were collected from a newborn girl in good health. CDR3s include the opening cysteine and the closing phenylalanine or tryptophan. D genes are given only for firm matches. Clone size is shown for a subset of rows, as once, few, many or a class of expanded clone.

V	D	size	J	CDR3	DNA
TRBV27	TRBD2	.	TRBJ2-1	CAGSSWTSPYNEQFF	TGTGCCGGCAGTTCCTGGACTAGCCCCTACAATGAGCAGTTCTTC
TRBV9	TRBD1	few	TRBJ1-2	CASSVATGKGYTF	TGTGCCAGCAGCGTAGCGACAGGGAAAGGCTACACCTTC
TRBV20-1	.	.	TRBJ1-2	CSARVLERANYGYTF	TGCAGTGCTAGAGTGTTAGAAAGGGCTAACTATGGCTACACCTTC
TRBV11-2	TRBD2	.	TRBJ2-3	CASSFVAGFTNTQYF	TGTGCCAGCAGCTTCGTAGCGGGCTTCACTAATACGCAGTATTTT
TRBV5-1	.	.	TRBJ2-7	CASSLEWREAYEQYF	TGCGCCAGCAGCTTGGAGTGGCGGGAAGCCTACGAGCAGTACTTC
TRBV18	TRBD2	.	TRBJ2-1	CASSSGLDDSYNEQFF	TGTGCCAGCTCATCTGGACTAGACGATTCCTACAATGAGCAGTTCTTC
TRBV6-2/TRBV6-3	.	.	TRBJ2-7	CASTVGVSYEQYF	TGTGCCAGCACGGTGGGGGTGTCCTACGAGCAGTACTTC
TRBV5-1	TRBD2	.	TRBJ2-4	CASSPALAGGRLKNIQYF	TGCGCCAGCAGCCCAGCCCTAGCGGGGGGCCGTCTCAAAAACATTCAGTACTTC
TRBV4-1	TRBD2	.	TRBJ2-7	CASSQVSGRASYEQYF	TGCGCCAGCAGCCAAGTGAGCGGGAGGGCCTCCTACGAGCAGTACTTC
TRBV12-3/TRBV12-4	TRBD1	many	TRBJ2-7	CASSPGTGPSYEQYF	TGTGCCAGCAGTCCCGGGACAGGGCCTTCCTACGAGCAGTACTTC
TRBV11-2	TRBD2	.	TRBJ2-3	CASSLVSGGASDTQYF	TGTGCCAGCAGCTTAGTGTCCGGGGGGGCTTCAGATACGCAGTATTTT
TRBV4-2	TRBD2	few	TRBJ2-1	CASSQDQREYNEQFF	TGTGCCAGCAGCCAAGATCAGCGGGAATACAATGAGCAGTTCTTC
TRBV20-1	TRBD2	few	TRBJ2-3	CSAGLAATDTQYF	TGCAGTGCGGGACTAGCGGCAACAGATACGCAGTATTTT
TRBV9	TRBD2	many	TRBJ2-3	CASSVTSGIHTDTQYF	TGTGCCAGCAGCGTAACTAGCGGGATCCACACAGATACGCAGTATTTT
TRBV28	TRBD1	once	TRBJ1-2	CASSPAGTGAGYGYTF	TGTGCCAGCAGTCCGGCAGGGACAGGGGCGGGGTATGGCTACACCTTC
TRBV20-1	TRBD2	few	TRBJ2-1	CSHGTSVYNEQFF	TGCAGTCACGGGACTAGCGTCTACAATGAGCAGTTCTTC
TRBV7-8	TRBD1	.	TRBJ2-1	CASSERGRGEQFF	TGTGCCAGCAGCGAGAGGGGGCGTGGTGAGCAGTTCTTC
TRBV10-3	TRBD1	.	TRBJ2-7	CAISGGTGLYEQYF	TGTGCCATCAGTGGGGGGACAGGGCTCTACGAGCAGTACTTC
TRBV20-1	TRBD1	few	TRBJ2-7	CSANRGHYEQYF	TGCAGTGCCAACAGGGGCCACTACGAGCAGTACTTC
TRBV20-1	.	few	TRBJ2-4	CSPIMGNIQYF	TGCAGTCCCATAATGGGAAACATTCAGTACTTC
TRBV20-1	.	.	TRBJ2-3	CSASFTGRSTDTQYF	TGCAGTGCTAGCTTTACCGGGCGATCCACAGATACGCAGTATTTT
TRBV20-1	.	few	TRBJ1-2	CSASPLGAGYTF	TGCAGTGCTAGTCCCCTCGGGGCTGGCTACACCTTC
TRBV2	.	.	TRBJ2-7	CASTRPASSYEQYF	TGTGCCAGCACCCGACCGGCCAGCTCCTACGAGCAGTACTTC
TRBV6-5	TRBD2	few	TRBJ2-4	CASSYSALADFWYF	TGTGCCAGCAGTTACTCGGCACTAGCGGATTTTTGGTACTTC
TRBV5-1	TRBD1	.	TRBJ2-7	CASSLVVGTGRGYEQYF	TGCGCCAGCAGCCTTGTCGTCGGGACAGGGAGGGGTTACGAGCAGTACTTC
TRBV2	TRBD2	few	TRBJ2-5	CATGPLAGKLKETQYF	TGTGCCACCGGTCCCCTAGCGGGTAAACTTAAAGAGACCCAGTACTTC
TRBV18	TRBD2	.	TRBJ2-7	CASSPTGGLISMQYF	TGTGCCAGCTCACCGACGGGAGGCCTAATTTCCATGCAGTACTTC
TRBV11-2	TRBD2	.	TRBJ2-5	CASHKAGGQETQYF	TGTGCCAGCCACAAAGCGGGGGGCCAAGAGACCCAGTACTTC
TRBV28	.	many	TRBJ2-3	CASSSPQGITDTQYF	TGTGCCAGCAGTTCCCCACAGGGTATCACAGATACGCAGTATTTT
TRBV10-3	TRBD2	.	TRBJ2-3	CAIRSAGGRSTDTQYF	TGTGCCATCAGGTCAGCGGGAGGGCGAAGCACAGATACGCAGTATTTT
TRBV5-6	.	.	TRBJ1-6	CASSFGTALNSPLHF	TGTGCCAGCAGCTTTGGGACGGCGCTCAATTCACCCCTCCACTTT
TRBV6-5	.	.	TRBJ2-1	CASRKTGWGSYNEQFF	TGTGCCAGCAGGAAAACAGGGTGGGGCTCCTACAATGAGCAGTTCTTC
TRBV28	TRBD1	.	TRBJ1-5	CASSYRDRGSQPQHF	TGTGCCAGCAGCTACCGGGACAGGGGCTCCCAGCCCCAGCATTTT
TRBV12-3/TRBV12-4	TRBD1	few	TRBJ1-5	CASSDRVKDQPQHF	TGTGCCAGCAGCGACAGGGTTAAGGATCAGCCCCAGCATTTT
TRBV27	TRBD1	many	TRBJ2-7	CASSLGQGLYEQYF	TGTGCCAGCAGCTTAGGACAGGGACTCTACGAGCAGTACTTC
TRBV10-3	.	.	TRBJ2-2	CAIFPANWTVPLIPDTGELFF	TGTGCCATTTTTCCAGCTAATTGGACAGTTCCCCTTATTCCGGACACCGGGGAGCTGTTTTTT
TRBV20-1	.	.	TRBJ2-7	CSARVEAVSYEQYF	TGCAGTGCTAGAGTTGAGGCAGTCTCCTACGAGCAGTACTTC
TRBV20-1	.	many	TRBJ1-4	CSARKARGEKLFF	TGCAGTGCTAGAAAAGCGAGGGGTGAAAAACTGTTTTTT
TRBV18	TRBD2	few	TRBJ2-1	CASSPYGRDNEQFF	TGTGCCAGCTCACCATATGGGAGGGACAATGAGCAGTTCTTC
TRBV6-1	.	.	TRBJ1-1	CASYGTAYTEAFF	TGTGCCAGCTACGGGACGGCGTACACTGAAGCTTTCTTT
TRBV9	TRBD2	few	TRBJ2-7	CASSATSGTSSEQYF	TGTGCCAGCAGCGCGACTAGCGGGACTAGTAGCGAGCAGTACTTC
TRBV5-1	TRBD2	few	TRBJ2-7	CASSWGTSGNYEQYF	TGCGCCAGCAGCTGGGGGACTAGCGGGAACTACGAGCAGTACTTC
TRBV10-3	TRBD2	.	TRBJ2-1	CAISETVGTSGYNEQFF	TGTGCCATCAGTGAGACGGTAGGGACTAGCGGGTACAATGAGCAGTTCTTC
TRBV25-1	TRBD1	.	TRBJ1-1	CASSRGQGARNTEAFF	TGTGCCAGCAGTCGGGGACAGGGGGCGCGGAACACTGAAGCTTTCTTT